These T cell receptor beta chains were read from a single sample in a study of T-cell reconstitution after alpha-beta-depleted transplantation in children. MiXCR, run by TCRdb on the PCR reads, gives a single entry per CDR3 protein. The data contain about 1,000,000 distinct CDR3 sequences, roughly 29% of them singletons. Source: PBMCs, mostly from graft donor cells, taken 360 days after TCRalphabeta/CD19-depleted stem cell transplant. These receptors were obtained from a boy under two years old who had a stem cell transplant for SCID, so the T cells may come from the graft donor. Both conserved end residues are trimmed from each CDR3. The D gene is left open where the match is weak.

d_call: NA
v_call: TRBV7-9
j_call: TRBJ1-3
cdr3_aa: ASSLIREFAGNTIY

d_call: NA
v_call: TRBV12-3/TRBV12-4
j_call: TRBJ2-2
cdr3_aa: ASRDTDLNTGELF

d_call: NA
v_call: TRBV7-2
j_call: TRBJ2-5
cdr3_aa: ASSPLSRGTQY

d_call: TRBD1
v_call: TRBV28
j_call: TRBJ2-5
cdr3_aa: ASSLRTGRKTQY

d_call: NA
v_call: TRBV20-1
j_call: TRBJ1-5
cdr3_aa: SKRPRVQGPQH

d_call: NA
v_call: TRBV4-3
j_call: TRBJ2-3
cdr3_aa: ASSQDLGGLNTDTQY

d_call: TRBD1
v_call: TRBV9
j_call: TRBJ2-5
cdr3_aa: ASSVMGQGPGETQY

d_call: NA
v_call: TRBV6-1
j_call: TRBJ1-1
cdr3_aa: ATPGTEAF

d_call: NA
v_call: TRBV19
j_call: TRBJ1-5
cdr3_aa: ASSIRRGGGQPQH

d_call: TRBD2
v_call: TRBV28
j_call: TRBJ2-2
cdr3_aa: ATLAGGKNTGELF

d_call: TRBD2
v_call: TRBV10-3
j_call: TRBJ2-1
cdr3_aa: AISTGGGASYNEQF

d_call: TRBD1
v_call: TRBV7-9
j_call: TRBJ2-1
cdr3_aa: ASSSHVGTDYNEQF

d_call: NA
v_call: TRBV12-3/TRBV12-4
j_call: TRBJ2-2
cdr3_aa: ASLRVAGELF

d_call: TRBD2
v_call: TRBV6-2/TRBV6-3
j_call: TRBJ2-3
cdr3_aa: ASSYSPPWASGGLTDTQY

d_call: NA
v_call: TRBV4-1
j_call: TRBJ2-5
cdr3_aa: ASSPISGTPLRETQY

d_call: NA
v_call: TRBV12-3/TRBV12-4
j_call: TRBJ2-4
cdr3_aa: ASSPVGVGDIQY

d_call: NA
v_call: TRBV30
j_call: TRBJ2-5
cdr3_aa: AWSVQFTSDQETQY

d_call: TRBD1
v_call: TRBV5-8
j_call: TRBJ2-1
cdr3_aa: ASSRRGQAAGNEQF

d_call: NA
v_call: TRBV5-1
j_call: TRBJ2-5
cdr3_aa: ASSLGFIMETQY

d_call: TRBD1
v_call: TRBV7-6
j_call: TRBJ2-5
cdr3_aa: ASSFELAGQGGSRVKETQY

d_call: NA
v_call: TRBV7-9
j_call: TRBJ1-1
cdr3_aa: ASSRGGHLNTEAF

d_call: NA
v_call: TRBV20-1
j_call: TRBJ2-2
cdr3_aa: SARDAGPRTGELF

d_call: NA
v_call: TRBV10-3
j_call: TRBJ1-6
cdr3_aa: AISQGGSPLH

d_call: NA
v_call: TRBV5-6
j_call: TRBJ1-1
cdr3_aa: ASSLAGQGLSGEAF

d_call: NA
v_call: TRBV7-9
j_call: TRBJ1-1
cdr3_aa: ASSLKGTASMNTEAF

d_call: NA
v_call: TRBV29-1
j_call: TRBJ2-5
cdr3_aa: SVPPHPTEESGYVTQY

d_call: NA
v_call: TRBV10-3
j_call: TRBJ2-2
cdr3_aa: AISERYTGELF

d_call: NA
v_call: TRBV2
j_call: TRBJ2-3
cdr3_aa: ASSERWTATNTQY

d_call: NA
v_call: TRBV6-2/TRBV6-3
j_call: TRBJ2-5
cdr3_aa: ASSYGADPRETQY

d_call: NA
v_call: TRBV29-1
j_call: TRBJ2-3
cdr3_aa: SVDYGGRTDTQY

d_call: NA
v_call: TRBV9
j_call: TRBJ1-1
cdr3_aa: ADWGTEAF

d_call: NA
v_call: TRBV10-3
j_call: TRBJ2-6
cdr3_aa: AISDPLTGANVLT

d_call: NA
v_call: TRBV20-1
j_call: TRBJ1-5
cdr3_aa: SARGGAGGSNQPQH

d_call: TRBD1
v_call: TRBV12-3/TRBV12-4
j_call: TRBJ1-6
cdr3_aa: ASSFFRGARDRRGVKNSPLH

d_call: TRBD1
v_call: TRBV24-1
j_call: TRBJ1-6
cdr3_aa: ATSDPDRGGNSPLH

d_call: TRBD2
v_call: TRBV5-5
j_call: TRBJ2-1
cdr3_aa: ASSLGLAIYNEQF

d_call: NA
v_call: TRBV11-2
j_call: TRBJ2-2
cdr3_aa: ASSLEFWGANTGELF

d_call: TRBD2
v_call: TRBV29-1
j_call: TRBJ2-1
cdr3_aa: SARLALNEQF

d_call: TRBD1
v_call: TRBV29-1
j_call: TRBJ1-1
cdr3_aa: SGATRGRGTKDTEAF

d_call: TRBD1
v_call: TRBV12-3/TRBV12-4
j_call: TRBJ2-7
cdr3_aa: ASSHPGGLSSYEQY

d_call: TRBD1
v_call: TRBV6-1
j_call: TRBJ2-3
cdr3_aa: ASRTGLPTDTQY

d_call: NA
v_call: TRBV10-2
j_call: TRBJ1-2
cdr3_aa: ASSEVKIGAHT

d_call: NA
v_call: TRBV5-5
j_call: TRBJ2-2
cdr3_aa: ASSLVRGDTGELF

d_call: TRBD1
v_call: TRBV20-1
j_call: TRBJ2-7
cdr3_aa: SASLGQAYEQY

d_call: TRBD1
v_call: TRBV7-6
j_call: TRBJ2-1
cdr3_aa: ASSLDWDRVPF

d_call: TRBD1
v_call: TRBV18
j_call: TRBJ2-1
cdr3_aa: ASSPDRRTYNEQF

d_call: NA
v_call: TRBV27
j_call: TRBJ1-3
cdr3_aa: ASSLRQGNTIY

d_call: NA
v_call: TRBV4-3
j_call: TRBJ1-2
cdr3_aa: ASSQGSTVGYGYT

d_call: NA
v_call: TRBV15
j_call: TRBJ2-6
cdr3_aa: ATSRVGAPISGANVLT

d_call: NA
v_call: TRBV20-1
j_call: TRBJ2-1
cdr3_aa: SARGGGIEYNEQF

d_call: TRBD2
v_call: TRBV28
j_call: TRBJ2-1
cdr3_aa: ASSPTGLARGGEQF